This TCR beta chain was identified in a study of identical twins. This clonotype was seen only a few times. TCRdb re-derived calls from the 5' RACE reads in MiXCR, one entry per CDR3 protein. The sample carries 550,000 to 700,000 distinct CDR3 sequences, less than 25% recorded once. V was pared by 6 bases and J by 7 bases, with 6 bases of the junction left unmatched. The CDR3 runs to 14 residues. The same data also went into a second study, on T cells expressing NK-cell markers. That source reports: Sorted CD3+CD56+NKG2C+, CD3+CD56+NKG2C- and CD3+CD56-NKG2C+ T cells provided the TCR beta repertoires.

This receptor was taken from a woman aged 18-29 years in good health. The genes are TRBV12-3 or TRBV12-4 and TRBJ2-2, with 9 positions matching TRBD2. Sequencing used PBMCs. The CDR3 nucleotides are TGTGCCAGCAGGAGGACTAGCGTTGGCGGGGAGCTGTTTTTT. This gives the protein CASRRTSVGGELFF.